There are many counts of the clone carrying this TCR beta chain. Its antigen remains unidentified. TCRdb used MiXCR to reprocess the 5' RACE reads, holding one entry per CDR3 protein. The sample contains 200,000 to 250,000 distinct CDR3 sequences, 20% to 30% of which appear only once. Germline V gene data show CDR1 as ENHRY and CDR2 as SYGVKD. The CDR3 consists of 19 residues. V shed 8 bases, J shed 4 bases, and the junction held 19 bases outside the gene matches. The sample is drawn from a study of CD8 T cells in ankylosing spondylitis. The study's findings and limits: Those disease-linked clones were CD8+; they were also relatively rare in peripheral blood. Clones tied to disease were said to be significantly enriched in matched ankylosing spondylitis synovial fluid.

The sample was blood, either unsorted or a sorted T cell fraction (not recorded which). The clonotype comes from a male donor with ankylosing spondylitis or in good health (not recorded which). This sequence joins TRBV10-3 and TRBJ2-7, with 14 bases lining up with TRBD2. The CDR3: CAISTEGPRRTSGRYEQYF. The CDR3 DNA is TGTGCCATCTCGACTGAGGGGCCCCGGAGGACTAGCGGGAGGTACGAGCAGTACTTC.